Here is one T cell receptor beta chain with its context. Its cognate antigen is unknown. This sample was taken from a study of cytomegalovirus exposure and HLA in healthy donors. Study findings and constraints: Later analysis placed DRB1 highest and HLA-C lowest in TCR association rates, which differed by HLA locus.

The CDR3 loop spans 17 amino acids. Trimming pared 4 bases from V and 4 bases from J, leaving 20 bases between. CDR1 SGHNT and CDR2 YYREEE come from the germline V gene (reference sequence). The study ran its PCR with 60 Vbeta and 13 Jbeta primers. This table comes from immunoSEQ multiplex PCR, and its TCRdb copy is limited to in-frame clones, with some not included. Of around 280,000 clones in the sample, 70% to 90% were seen once. The gene calls are TRBV5-4 and TRBJ2-2; D may be TRBD2 (5 bases). The TCR sequence derives from a woman between 18 and 29 years old in good health and CMV-seronegative. Sequenced sample: PBMCs. This CDR3 reads CASSPPVGRAGTGELFF. The CDR3 region has the DNA TGTGCCAGCAGCCCCCCCGTCGGTAGGGCGGGCACCGGGGAGCTGTTTTTT.